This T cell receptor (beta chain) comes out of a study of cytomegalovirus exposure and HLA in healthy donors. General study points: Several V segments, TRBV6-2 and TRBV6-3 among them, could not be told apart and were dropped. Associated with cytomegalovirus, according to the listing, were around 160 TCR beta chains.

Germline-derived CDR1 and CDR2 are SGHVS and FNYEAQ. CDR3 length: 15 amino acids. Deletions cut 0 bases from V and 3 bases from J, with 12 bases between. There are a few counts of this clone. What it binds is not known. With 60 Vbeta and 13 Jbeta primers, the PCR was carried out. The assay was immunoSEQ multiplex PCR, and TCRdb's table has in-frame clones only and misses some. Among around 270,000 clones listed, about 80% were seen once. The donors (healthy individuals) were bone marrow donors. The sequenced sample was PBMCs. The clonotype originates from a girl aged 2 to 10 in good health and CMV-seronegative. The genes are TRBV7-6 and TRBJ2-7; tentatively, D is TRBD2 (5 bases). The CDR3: CASSLAGRELYEQYF. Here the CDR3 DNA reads TGTGCCAGCAGCTTAGCGGGCCGGGAACTCTACGAGCAGTACTTC.